These 27 T cell receptor beta chains came from one sample sequenced in a study of shared clonotypes between healthy human individuals. Method: immunoSEQ multiplex PCR; TCRdb's copy keeps in-frame clones and lacks some. The data contain millions of clones, roughly 96% of them singletons. The specimen sequenced was naive CD4+ T cells sorted from blood. The subset here: CD45RA+ positively selected. The receptors derive from a man between 18 and 35 years old in good health.

The J gene is TRBJ1-5, the V gene TRBV29-1; TRBD1 might be the D (6 bases). This CDR3 has 13 residues. CDR1 SQVTM and CDR2 ANQGSEA come from the germline V gene. The germline V and J ends were trimmed by 6 bases and 3 bases, with 12 bases remaining between them. The CDR3 region has the DNA TGCAGCGTGGGGGACACGTCCAATCAGCCCCAGCATTTT. Protein: CSVGDTSNQPQHF.

The chain is built from TRBV15 and TRBJ2-3; TRBD1 matches at 9 bases. CDR3 length: 15 amino acids. Germline V gives CDR1 LNHNV, CDR2 YYDKDF (reference sequence). V lost 0 bases and J lost 4; bases outside the gene matches: 2. The CDR3 here is CATSREGQGPDTQYF. CDR3 coding DNA: TGTGCCACCAGCAGAGAGGGACAGGGCCCAGATACGCAGTATTTT.

The rearrangement uses TRBV7-9 and TRBJ2-5, with 7 bases lining up with TRBD1. CDR3 length: 14 amino acids. Germline values: CDR1 SEHNR, CDR2 FQNEAQ (reference sequence). V shed 6 bases, J shed 5 bases, and the junction held 9 bases outside the gene matches. DNA for the CDR3: TGTGCCAGCAGTTTCAGGGGGAGTGTGGAGACCCAGTACTTC. Protein product: CASSFRGSVETQYF.

V gene TRBV7-2 combines with J gene TRBJ2-7; possible D gene TRBD2, 6 bases. The CDR3 is 15 amino acids. Trimming shortened V by 2 bases and J by 6 bases, and 17 bases separated the two germline ends. Germline V gene sequence: CDR1 SGHTA, CDR2 FQGNSA. The CDR3 DNA follows: TGTGCCAGCAGCTTACTCTCTAGCCAGGGAGGCGAGCAGTACTTC. The encoded protein is CASSLLSSQGGEQYF.

This clone was recorded once. V gene TRBV5-1 combines with J gene TRBJ2-1; 10 positions agree with TRBD1. The CDR3 has 14 amino acids. The V segment lost 3 bases and the J segment 3 bases; nucleotides outside the gene matches: 0. Germline V gives CDR1 SGHRS, CDR2 YFSETQ. This CDR3 is CASSWDRGYNEQFF. The CDR3 bases are TGCGCCAGCAGCTGGGACAGGGGCTACAATGAGCAGTTCTTC. Full variable domain (outside the CDR3, taken from reference TRBV5-1 and TRBJ2-1): KAGVTQTPRYLIKTRGQQVTLSCSPISGHRSVSWYQQTPGQGLQFLFEYFSETQRNKGNFPGRFSGRQFSNSRSEMNVSTLELGDSALYLCASSWDRGYNEQFFGPGTRLTVL.

This rearrangement joins TRBV5-1 to TRBJ2-7; 8 bases align to TRBD1. The length of the CDR3 is 15 residues. Germline loops: CDR1 SGHRS, CDR2 YFSETQ. J was trimmed by 0 bases and V by 4 bases; bases with no gene match: 6. The CDR3 region has the DNA TGCGCCAGCAGCGTAGGCGGGACAGGCTCCTACGAGCAGTACTTC. Its protein product is CASSVGGTGSYEQYF.

V and J are TRBV10-3 and TRBJ1-1, with a possible D match to TRBD1 (5 bases). The germline V gene encodes CDR1 ENHRY and CDR2 SYGVKD. Trimming took 9 bases from V and 4 from J, leaving 12 bases between them. The CDR3 is 12 residues long. The CDR3 DNA follows: TGTGCCATTAAGGGACTTACCACTGAAGCTTTCTTT. This codes for CAIKGLTTEAFF.

This clone was detected only once. The genes are TRBV27 and TRBJ1-1, with TRBD1 matching 8 bases. CDR1 is MNHEY and CDR2 is SMNVEV in the germline V gene (reference sequence). Trimming cost V 2 bases and J 0 bases; bases outside gene matches: 2. The CDR3 extends over 15 amino acids. This CDR3 reads CASSLGTGLNTEAFF. For the CDR3, the DNA is TGTGCCAGCAGTTTAGGGACAGGTTTGAACACTGAAGCTTTCTTT.

The chain recombines TRBV28 with TRBJ1-2; D gene ambiguous. V lost 3 bases and J 9 bases, leaving 20 bases between the germline ends. Germline loops: CDR1 MDHEN, CDR2 SYDVKM. This CDR3 region has 15 residues. Written as DNA, the CDR3 is TGTGCCAGCAGTTTCATTAGCCAACTCCATTCTAGCTACACCTTC. Translation: CASSFISQLHSSYTF.

This chain connects TRBV9 to TRBJ2-1; TRBD2 matches 7 bases. This CDR3 is built from 16 residues. Germline lookup yields CDR1 SGDLS and CDR2 YYNGEE. V lost 3 bases to trimming and J lost 6 bases; unmatched junction nucleotides: 12. The CDR3 DNA reads TGTGCCAGCAGCGCGAAAGCCGGGACTACCTTCAATGAGCAGTTCTTC. Its protein product is CASSAKAGTTFNEQFF.

The chain couples TRBV5-1 to TRBJ2-1, with 15 nucleotides matching TRBD2. J gave up 6 bases and V 4 bases, and 8 bases lay outside the gene matches. CDR1 and CDR2 from the germline V gene are SGHRS and YFSETQ. The CDR3 is made up of 17 amino acids. In DNA, the CDR3 is TGCGCCAGCAGCCCCGGACTAGCGGGGGGGCTTGGCAATGAGCAGTTCTTC. Its protein is CASSPGLAGGLGNEQFF. Based on the CDR3 plus reference TRBV5-1 and TRBJ2-1, the full variable domain is KAGVTQTPRYLIKTRGQQVTLSCSPISGHRSVSWYQQTPGQGLQFLFEYFSETQRNKGNFPGRFSGRQFSNSRSEMNVSTLELGDSALYLCASSPGLAGGLGNEQFFGPGTRLTVL.

Notes on this clone: The sample contains more than one DNA sequence encoding this CDR3. This chain joins TRBV5-4 and TRBJ2-7, with 8 bases lining up with TRBD2. Germline CDR1 and CDR2: SGHNT and YYREEE (reference sequence). V shed 0 bases, J shed 0 bases, and the junction held 2 bases outside the gene matches. The CDR3 has 15 amino acids. The chain's CDR3 is CASSLAGGASYEQYF. CDR3 DNA sequence: TGTGCCAGCAGCTTGGCCGGGGGGGCCTCCTACGAGCAGTACTTC.

The chain combines TRBV15 with TRBJ2-3; no firm D call. The germline V gene encodes CDR1 LNHNV and CDR2 YYDKDF (reference sequence). The V end lost 1 base, the J end lost 4 bases, and 9 bases lay between the germline ends. This CDR3 region has 14 residues. CDR3 loop: CATSRGSGPDTQYF. DNA for the CDR3: TGTGCCACCAGCAGAGGGTCGGGTCCAGATACGCAGTATTTT. The variable domain in full, completed from reference TRBV15 and TRBJ2-3, reads DAMVIQNPRYQVTQFGKPVTLSCSQTLNHNVMYWYQQKSSQAPKLLFHYYDKDFNNEADTPDNFQSRRPNTSFCFLDIRSPGLGDTAMYLCATSRGSGPDTQYFGPGTRLTVL.

The chain recombines TRBV7-9 with TRBJ2-2, with a tentative D call TRBD1 (5 bases). Germline V gene lookup returns CDR1 SEHNR and CDR2 FQNEAQ (reference sequence). Trimming took off 7 bases at V and 0 bases at J, with 15 bases between the two ends. The CDR3 is made up of 16 amino acids. The CDR3 here is CASTPLSRANTGELFF. The CDR3 nucleotides read TGTGCCAGCACCCCGTTGTCCAGGGCGAACACCGGGGAGCTGTTTTTT.

The J gene is TRBJ2-1, the V gene TRBV20-1, with D unclear. The CDR3 runs to 11 residues. Between the trimmed V and J ends, which lost 2 bases and 7 bases, there was a span of 6 bases. Germline V gene data show CDR1 as DFQATT and CDR2 as SNEGSKA (reference sequence). CDR3 DNA: TGCAGTGCTAGAATGGGGAATGAGCAGTTCTTC. This gives the protein CSARMGNEQFF.

This chain joins TRBV27 and TRBJ2-2; no clear D gene. The CDR3 is 16 amino acids. Germline values: CDR1 MNHEY, CDR2 SMNVEV (reference sequence). V was shortened by 4 bases and J by 5 bases, with 17 bases between the two germline ends. CDR3 amino acids: CASSSGLSLGTGELFF. The CDR3 region has the DNA TGTGCCAGCAGTTCCGGGCTAAGCCTGGGGACCGGGGAGCTGTTTTTT.

The chain combines TRBV18 with TRBJ2-7, with 8 bases aligning to TRBD1. Looked up from germline, CDR1 is KGHSH and CDR2 is LQKENI. V lost 5 bases to trimming and J lost 6 bases; unmatched junction nucleotides: 12. This CDR3 region has 15 residues. The CDR3 nucleotides are TGTGCCAGCTCATTGACAGGGGAAGAAACGGGCGAGCAGTACTTC. Amino acid sequence: CASSLTGEETGEQYF.

The rearrangement links TRBV5-1 to TRBJ1-1; no definite D call. V was pared by 0 bases and J by 6 bases, with 9 bases between. Germline V CDR1 and CDR2: SGHRS, YFSETQ. The CDR3 spans 13 residues. CDR3 DNA: TGCGCCAGCAGCTTGGAGGGAATTTCTGAAGCTTTCTTT. Translation: CASSLEGISEAFF.

This chain connects TRBV7-2 to TRBJ2-3, with TRBD2 matching 8 bases. The CDR3 sequence is 13 residues long. V trimming: 3 bases; J trimming: 6 bases; junction bases outside the gene matches: 2. The V gene's germline CDR1 is SGHTA and CDR2 FQGNSA. The CDR3 DNA follows: TGTGCCAGCAGCTTGGGACTAGGGGATACGCAGTATTTT. Protein: CASSLGLGDTQYF.

The CDR3 region is CASSPTGDRTEAFF. The DNA for the CDR3 is TGCGCCAGCAGCCCGACAGGGGATAGGACTGAAGCTTTCTTT. This rearrangement joins TRBV4-1 to TRBJ1-1; 8 bases agree with TRBD1. This CDR3 has 14 amino acids. V lost 4 bases to trimming and J lost 5 bases; unmatched junction nucleotides: 6. Looked up from germline, CDR1 is MGHRA and CDR2 is YSYEKL.

The chain is built from TRBV7-9 and TRBJ2-7; D may correspond to TRBD1 or TRBD2 (5 bases each). Trimming shortened V by 8 bases and J by 0 bases, and 11 bases separated the two germline ends. This CDR3 contains 13 residues. Germline CDR1 SEHNR, CDR2 FQNEAQ (reference sequence). The CDR3 loop reads CASRRDGSYEQYF. The DNA for the CDR3 is TGTGCCAGCCGCCGGGACGGCTCCTACGAGCAGTACTTC.

The chain has TRBV21-1 and TRBJ2-4; the table's D call TRBD1 went unverified against the DNA. TRBV21-1 is marked as a pseudogene. The CDR3 consists of 11 residues. The CDR3 spells CARGQGDIQYF. The DNA of the CDR3 is TGTGCCAGGGGACAGGGGGACATTCAGTACTTC.

The chain couples TRBV15 to TRBJ2-1; TRBD2 aligns across 13 bases. This CDR3 region has 15 residues. V shed 3 bases and J 9 bases; nucleotides not matched to a gene: 5. CDR1 and CDR2 from the germline V gene are LNHNV and YYDKDF (reference sequence). CDR3: CATSSGLAGASEQFF. The CDR3 coding sequence is TGTGCCACCAGCAGTGGACTAGCGGGAGCCAGTGAGCAGTTCTTC. The variable domain in full, completed from reference TRBV15 and TRBJ2-1, reads DAMVIQNPRYQVTQFGKPVTLSCSQTLNHNVMYWYQQKSSQAPKLLFHYYDKDFNNEADTPDNFQSRRPNTSFCFLDIRSPGLGDTAMYLCATSSGLAGASEQFFGPGTRLTVL.

The rearrangement uses TRBV10-3 and TRBJ1-1, with 8 bases aligning to TRBD1. CDR1 is ENHRY and CDR2 is SYGVKD in the germline V gene. CDR3 size: 15 residues. V gave up 2 bases and J gave up 0 bases; unmatched junction bases: 2. The CDR3 DNA is TGTGCCATCAGTGAGCCGACAGGGGTGAACACTGAAGCTTTCTTT. Residues: CAISEPTGVNTEAFF.

CDR3 bases: TGCGCCAGCAGCCAAGTCCGGAATGAGCAGTTCTTC. It encodes CASSQVRNEQFF. The chain employs TRBV4-3 and TRBJ2-1; no firm D call. V was clipped by 1 base and J by 7 bases, with 5 bases between them. The length of the CDR3 is 12 residues. Germline CDR1 is LGHNA and CDR2 is YSLEER.

The chain employs TRBV5-1 and TRBJ2-7; a possible D gene is TRBD2 (6 bases). V shed 0 bases and J shed 1 base, with 17 bases lying between them. CDR3 length: 17 amino acids. CDR1 and CDR2 (germline): SGHRS, YFSETQ. As DNA, the CDR3 is TGCGCCAGCAGCTTGGCCGGCGGGGTTGGTAATTCCTACGAGCAGTACTTC. This gives the protein CASSLAGGVGNSYEQYF.

The V call is TRBV5-1, the J call TRBJ2-3; no reliable D call. Trimming took 0 bases from V and 2 from J, leaving 13 bases between them. The CDR3 sequence is 16 residues long. Per germline, CDR1 SGHRS and CDR2 YFSETQ. Written as DNA, the CDR3 is TGCGCCAGCAGCTTGGCCGCCTACAGATCCACAGATACGCAGTATTTT. It codes for CASSLAAYRSTDTQYF.